This TCR beta chain was retrieved from a study of post-analysis software for immune sequencing data. At the level of the study: Recorded disease courses covered relapsing-remitting, secondary progressive and progressive-relapsing multiple sclerosis. Some patients had no subtype annotation. Study conclusions and caveats: Comparison of patients with controls showed 4 to 6 TRBV segments more frequent in patients, TRBV5-6, TRBV5-1 and TRBV20-1 among them.

There are many counts of this clonotype. Antigen specificity is unknown. V lost 5 bases, J lost 4 bases, and 4 bases stayed unmatched. Per germline, CDR1 ENHRY and CDR2 SYGVKD. The CDR3 totals 13 residues. TCR beta cDNA libraries included unique molecular identifiers. A population of about 0.95 to 10 million T cells gave rise to about half a million cDNA molecules. MiXCR, run by TCRdb on the PCR reads, gives a single entry per CDR3 protein. Altogether about 200,000 distinct CDR3 sequences are present, 29% being singletons, with the ten largest covering approximately 3.6%. Sequenced material: blood. This sequence joins TRBV10-3 and TRBJ2-5; 7 nucleotides agree with TRBD1. This receptor was obtained from a girl aged 2-17 years with multiple sclerosis. CDR3 protein: CAISYRGGETQYF. The CDR3 region has the DNA TGTGCCATCAGTTACAGGGGTGGAGAGACCCAGTACTTC.